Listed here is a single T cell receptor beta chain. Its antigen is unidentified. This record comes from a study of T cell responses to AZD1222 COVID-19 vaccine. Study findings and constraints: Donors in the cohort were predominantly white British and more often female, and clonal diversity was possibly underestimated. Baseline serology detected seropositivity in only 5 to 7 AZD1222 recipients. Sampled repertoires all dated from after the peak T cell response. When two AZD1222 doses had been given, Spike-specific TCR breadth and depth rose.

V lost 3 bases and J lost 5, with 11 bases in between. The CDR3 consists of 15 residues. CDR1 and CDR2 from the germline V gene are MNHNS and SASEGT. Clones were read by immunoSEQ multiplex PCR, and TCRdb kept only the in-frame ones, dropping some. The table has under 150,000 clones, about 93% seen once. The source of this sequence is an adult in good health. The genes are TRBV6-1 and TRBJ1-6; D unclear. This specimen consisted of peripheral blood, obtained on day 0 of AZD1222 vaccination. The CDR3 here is CASSEHLRDNSPLHF. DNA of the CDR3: TGTGCCAGCAGTGAGCACCTCCGGGATAATTCACCCCTCCACTTT.